The 2 T cell receptor beta chains reported below all come from one sample, sequenced in a study of cytomegalovirus exposure and HLA in healthy donors. 60 Vbeta and 13 Jbeta primers were used in PCR. This table comes from immunoSEQ multiplex PCR, and its TCRdb copy is limited to in-frame clones, with some not included. The table records roughly 190,000 clones, around 74% of them present only once. Sequencing was done on a sample of PBMCs. The receptors come from a female donor in good health and CMV-seronegative.

This clone was counted between two and nine times. The genes are TRBV19 and TRBJ1-4; D unclear. The germline V and J ends were trimmed by 3 bases and 0 bases, with 8 bases remaining between them. The length of the CDR3 is 15 residues. Germline CDR1 and CDR2: LNHDA and SQIVND (reference sequence). CDR3 bases: TGTGCCAGTAGTATGGTCCGGGCAACTAATGAAAAACTGTTTTTT. This codes for CASSMVRATNEKLFF.

V is TRBV7-9 and J is TRBJ1-2, with a weak D call TRBD1 (5 bases). Germline values: CDR1 SEHNR, CDR2 FQNEAQ (reference sequence). With 4 bases removed from V and 1 base from J, the gap between germline ends came to 13 bases. This CDR3 has 15 residues. CDR3 bases: TGTGCCAGCAGCTCCCGGGGGTCCAATAACTATGGCTACACCTTC. The encoded protein is CASSSRGSNNYGYTF.